These T cell receptor beta chains were read from a single sample in a study of beta chain features in type 1 diabetes. Clones were sequenced by immunoSEQ multiplex PCR, and TCRdb holds only the in-frame ones, with some missing. This table has 300,000 or so clones, 6.5% to 10% appearing once. Specimen: central memory CD4+ T cells from blood. Every receptor here comes from a young woman in good health. Both conserved end residues are part of each CDR3. D genes are given only for firm matches. Part of the rows lack a size; the others show once, few, many or a class for expanded clones.

D	J	size	V	CDR3	DNA
NA	TRBJ2-1	few	TRBV6-6	CASRTTNEQFF	TGTGCCAGCAGAACGACTAATGAGCAGTTCTTC
TRBD2	TRBJ2-3	NA	TRBV18	CASSPIKELLAGRTDTQYF	TGTGCCAGCTCACCCATTAAGGAGCTATTAGCGGGCCGCACAGATACGCAGTATTTT
TRBD2	TRBJ2-3	NA	TRBV7-9	CASSPGLAGEIDTQYF	TGTGCCAGCAGCCCGGGACTAGCGGGAGAAATTGATACGCAGTATTTT
NA	TRBJ1-1	NA	TRBV7-9	CASSLTLGTEAFF	TGTGCCAGCAGCTTAACCCTGGGCACTGAAGCTTTCTTT
NA	TRBJ2-5	NA	TRBV4-2	CASSQQAGRGGETQYF	TGTGCCAGCAGCCAACAGGCCGGGAGAGGTGGGGAGACCCAGTACTTC
NA	TRBJ2-5	NA	TRBV11-3	CASSLLRETQYF	TGTGCCAGCAGCTTATTAAGGGAGACCCAGTACTTC
NA	TRBJ1-5	few	TRBV19	CASSIATYSNQPQHF	TGTGCCAGTAGTATTGCTACCTATAGCAATCAGCCCCAGCATTTT
TRBD1	TRBJ2-1	few	TRBV2	CASTGGTGGSYNEQFF	TGTGCCAGCACTGGTGGGACAGGAGGCTCCTACAATGAGCAGTTCTTC
NA	TRBJ2-5	NA	TRBV18	CASSPSGTGETQYF	TGTGCCAGCTCACCCTCCGGGACGGGGGAGACCCAGTACTTC
NA	TRBJ1-1	many	TRBV29-1	CSVSQNTEAFF	TGCAGCGTTAGCCAGAACACTGAAGCTTTCTTT
TRBD2	TRBJ2-7	NA	TRBV7-2	CASSPGLAGVGYEQYF	TGTGCCAGCAGCCCGGGACTAGCGGGAGTTGGGTACGAGCAGTACTTC
NA	TRBJ2-3	few	TRBV2	CASSVVVVGATQYF	TGTGCCAGCAGTGTAGTTGTCGTCGGGGCTACGCAGTATTTT
TRBD2	TRBJ2-5	NA	TRBV7-2	CASRGTSGVSETQYF	TGTGCCAGCAGAGGGACTAGCGGCGTTTCGGAGACCCAGTACTTC
TRBD2	TRBJ2-5	few	TRBV7-8	CASRLAGSGQETQYF	TGTGCCAGCAGGTTAGCGGGGAGCGGACAAGAGACCCAGTACTTC
TRBD2	TRBJ2-1	NA	TRBV7-3	CASSLRGSGIDAYNEQFF	TGTGCCAGCAGCTTAAGGGGTAGCGGGATCGACGCCTACAATGAGCAGTTCTTC
NA	TRBJ2-3	few	TRBV7-8	CASSFPGITDTQYF	TGTGCCAGCAGCTTCCCTGGAATCACAGATACGCAGTATTTT
NA	TRBJ2-1	few	TRBV7-3	CASSPARSILYNEQFF	TGTGCCAGCAGCCCAGCTCGTTCCATTTTATACAATGAGCAGTTCTTC
NA	TRBJ2-6	few	TRBV19	CASGQFAGANVLTF	TGTGCCAGCGGACAGTTTGCGGGGGCCAACGTCCTGACTTTC
TRBD1	TRBJ2-7	many	TRBV7-9	CASSSEGQGVQYF	TGTGCCAGCAGCTCGGAAGGACAGGGCGTGCAGTACTTC
NA	TRBJ2-7	few	TRBV29-1	CSVAGTSYEQYF	TGCAGCGTTGCTGGGACATCCTACGAGCAGTACTTC
NA	TRBJ1-5	NA	TRBV15	CATSRDFRGSNQPQHF	TGTGCCACCAGCAGAGATTTCAGGGGCTCCAATCAGCCCCAGCATTTT
NA	TRBJ1-2	NA	TRBV5-4	CASSFDKLGVGGYTF	TGTGCCAGCAGCTTTGACAAGTTGGGGGTGGGTGGCTACACCTTC